These 14 T cell receptor beta chains share one sample of origin, sequenced in a study of vaccination and CD4 T cells after COVID-19. The Oncomine TCR Beta short-read assay sequenced DNA from cultured CD4+ T cells. MiXCR was run by TCRdb on the PCR reads, yielding one entry per CDR3 protein. The sample contains about 17,000 distinct CDR3 sequences, around two fifths of which appear only once. Their specific antigens are unknown. Regarding treatment: approximately nine-day PBMC culture with coronavirus spike peptide pools or control peptides (ViraFEST assay). Sequencing was performed on CD4+ T cells from blood, cultured in vitro. Source of these receptors: a human donor who had recovered from COVID-19.

The V call is TRBV4-1, the J call TRBJ2-4; unclear D gene. Germline values: CDR1 MGHRA, CDR2 YSYEKL. The CDR3 has 14 amino acids. V lost 1 base, J lost 4 bases, and 8 bases lay in between. DNA for the CDR3: TGCGCCAGCAGCCAAGTGGGCGGTAAAAACATTCAGTACTTC. Translation gives CASSQVGGKNIQYF.

This chain joins TRBV27 and TRBJ1-5; D may be TRBD1 (6 bases). The CDR3 runs 15 residues. Deletions cut 3 bases from V and 9 bases from J, with 18 bases between. The germline gives CDR1 MNHEY, CDR2 SMNVEV (reference sequence). The CDR3 is CASSFRRDTAGPQHF. The CDR3 nucleotides read TGTGCCAGCAGTTTTAGGAGGGACACTGCAGGGCCCCAGCATTTT.

The V gene is TRBV11-3, the J gene TRBJ2-2, with D perhaps being TRBD1 or TRBD2 (5 bases each). Trimming stripped 5 bases from V and 3 bases from J, with 10 bases between. The CDR3 is 14 residues long. The germline V gene has CDR1 SGHNT and CDR2 YENEEA. DNA of the CDR3: TGTGCCAGCAGCCGAGGGACGGACACCGGGGAGCTGTTTTTT. Protein product: CASSRGTDTGELFF.

The chain recombines TRBV11-2 with TRBJ2-5, with D uncertain. CDR1 and CDR2 (germline): SGHAT, FQNNGV. V lost 3 bases and J 1 base, leaving 6 bases between the germline ends. The CDR3 consists of 13 residues. The CDR3 protein is CASSLASQETQYF. CDR3 bases: TGTGCCAGCAGCTTGGCCAGCCAAGAGACCCAGTACTTC.

This rearrangement joins TRBV19 to TRBJ1-4, with D perhaps TRBD1 (6 bases). Germline-derived CDR1 and CDR2 are LNHDA and SQIVND (reference sequence). The germline V and J ends were trimmed by 3 bases and 5 bases, with 7 bases remaining between them. The CDR3 consists of 13 residues. The CDR3: CASSMGTNEKLFF. CDR3 sequence (DNA): TGTGCCAGTAGTATGGGGACAAATGAAAAACTGTTTTTT.

This clonotype was detected a few times. The rearrangement uses TRBV6-2 or TRBV6-3 and TRBJ2-3, with 8 bases aligning to TRBD1. Germline V gives CDR1 MNHEY, CDR2 SVGEGT. Unmatched junction bases numbered 5, after V lost 6 bases and J lost 0 bases. The CDR3 is 15 residues long. CDR3: CASSPQGESTDTQYF. CDR3 nucleotide sequence: TGTGCCAGCAGCCCACAGGGGGAAAGCACAGATACGCAGTATTTT.

The table lists this clonotype with a few counts. This chain uses TRBV6-1 with TRBJ2-5, with D possibly being TRBD2 (5 bases). From germline, CDR1 is MNHNS and CDR2 SASEGT. The ends were cut back, 6 bases at V and 5 bases at J, with 7 bases in the middle. The length of the CDR3 is 11 residues. This CDR3 is CASSTGETQYF. Written as DNA, the CDR3 is TGTGCCAGCAGCACGGGGGAGACCCAGTACTTC.

The genes are TRBV19 and TRBJ1-5; D not certain. The germline V and J ends were trimmed by 7 bases and 2 bases, with 21 bases remaining between them. CDR1 and CDR2 (germline): LNHDA, SQIVND (reference sequence). The CDR3 runs to 17 residues. The CDR3 is CASTNPRGRSGNQPQHF. CDR3 DNA: TGTGCCAGTACTAATCCCCGGGGAAGAAGTGGCAATCAGCCCCAGCATTTT.

This chain connects TRBV20-1 to TRBJ2-3, with a possible D match to TRBD1 (6 bases). This CDR3 spans 13 amino acids. Germline V CDR1 and CDR2: DFQATT, SNEGSKA (reference sequence). Trimming stripped 6 bases from V and 3 bases from J, with 13 bases between. CDR3 protein: CSAGQRPTDTQYF. The CDR3 DNA reads as TGCAGTGCCGGACAGAGACCAACAGATACGCAGTATTTT.

The V and J genes are TRBV2 and TRBJ2-7; D remains ambiguous. This CDR3 is 13 amino acids long. V gave up 10 bases and J gave up 1 base, with 14 bases separating them. Germline CDR1 and CDR2: SNHLY and FYNNEI. The DNA for the CDR3 is TGTGCCACCACCTCGCGGAAGTCCTACGAGCAGTACTTC. This gives the protein CATTSRKSYEQYF. The full variable domain, rest sourced from reference TRBV2 and TRBJ2-7, is EPEVTQTPSHQVTQMGQEVILRCVPISNHLYFYWYRQILGQKVEFLVSFYNNEISEKSEIFDDQFSVERPDGSNFTLKIRSTKLEDSAMYFCATTSRKSYEQYFGPGTRLTVT.

The J gene is TRBJ2-5, the V gene TRBV19; 13 bases map to TRBD2. Trimming cost V 5 bases and J 4 bases; bases outside gene matches: 1. Germline CDR1 LNHDA, CDR2 SQIVND (reference sequence). The CDR3 is made up of 14 amino acids. The CDR3 spells CASSRTSGRETQYF. The DNA for the CDR3 is TGTGCCAGTAGTCGGACTAGCGGGAGAGAGACCCAGTACTTC.

The rearrangement joins TRBV27 to TRBJ2-2, with 14 bases identical to TRBD2. V trimming: 6 bases; J trimming: 6 bases; junction bases outside the gene matches: 3. This CDR3 spans 15 amino acids. The germline gives CDR1 MNHEY, CDR2 SMNVEV (reference sequence). As DNA, the CDR3 is TGTGCCAGCAGGGGGACTAGCGGGAGTTCCGGGGAGCTGTTTTTT. Translated, it gives CASRGTSGSSGELFF.

This clonotype was detected only a few times. This rearrangement joins TRBV20-1 to TRBJ2-1; 7 bases line up with TRBD2. The germline V gene has CDR1 DFQATT and CDR2 SNEGSKA (reference sequence). J was trimmed by 10 bases and V by 3 bases; bases with no gene match: 3. This CDR3 comprises 11 residues. This CDR3 is CSASFGGEQFF. CDR3 DNA: TGCAGTGCTAGTTTCGGGGGGGAGCAGTTCTTC.

V usage is TRBV20-1 and J usage is TRBJ2-1, with TRBD1 matching 7 bases. Germline trimming cut 6 bases from V and 8 bases from J; bases unmatched to any gene: 13. The germline V gene has CDR1 DFQATT and CDR2 SNEGSKA (reference sequence). The length of the CDR3 is 14 residues. This chain's CDR3 is CSARKGAGSDEQFF. The CDR3 nucleotides read TGCAGTGCAAGAAAGGGGGCTGGGAGCGATGAGCAGTTCTTC.